Sequencing of this TCR beta chain was carried out in a study of blood T cells in healthy people across ages. Study information: Template switching picked up about one barcoded beta molecule for each two T cells.

A word on this clonotype: The antigen is undetermined.

The use of a sample-barcoded 5' primer and a J-beta primer mix characterized a second PCR of 7 to 11 cycles. Using its own MiXCR run on the 5' RACE reads, TCRdb lists one record per CDR3 protein. The table has 1.2 million to 1.5 million distinct CDR3 sequences, roughly 64% seen once. Donors ranged from about 6 to 95 years old and were healthy Caucasians in Russia. Overall study findings and caveats: Comparison with aged donors showed that long-lived donors had more naive CD4+ cells and higher diversity.

The sample was blood. The clonotype originates from a man younger than 35 in good health.

CDR3 in amino acids: CSCRVQETQYF. CDR3 in DNA: TGCAGCTGCAGGGTCCAAGAGACCCAGTACTTC. The chain employs TRBV29-1 and TRBJ2-5; tentatively, D is TRBD1 (5 bases). This CDR3 contains 11 residues. Per the germline V gene, CDR1 is SQVTM and CDR2 is ANQGSEA. V dropped 8 bases and J dropped 1 base, with 8 bases sitting between them.